This is a list of T cell receptor beta chains from one sample in a study of circulating CD8 cells and anti-PD-1 response in melanoma. TCRdb independently ran MiXCR on the reads; one entry per CDR3 protein. The sample shows about 120 distinct CDR3 sequences, roughly 13% of them seen only once. This material consisted of CD8+ T cells from PBMCs, taken at baseline or after one month of anti-PD-1 therapy (not recorded which). All receptors derive from a human donor with melanoma. Each CDR3 is given with its conserved first and last residue. A D gene is named only where the DNA matches it firmly. Clone size, where shown, is once, few, many, or a class for clones that have expanded.

j_call v_call clone_size d_call cdr3_nt cdr3_aa
TRBJ2-2 TRBV11-2 large . TGTGCCAGCAGCTTAATGAGGAACACCGGGGAGCTGTTTTTT CASSLMRNTGELFF
TRBJ2-2 TRBV7-9 large . TGTGCCAGCAGCCACAGGGCGAACACCGGGGAGCTGTTTTTT CASSHRANTGELFF
TRBJ2-1 TRBV5-6 medium-sized . TGTGCCAGCAGCTTGCAGGCGACTGTGAACAATGAGCAGTTCTTC CASSLQATVNNEQFF
TRBJ1-5 TRBV5-6 large . TGTGCCAGCAGCGGGTGGTCAGCTCGAAAAGGCAATCAGCCCCAGCATTTT CASSGWSARKGNQPQHF
TRBJ1-6 TRBV28 medium-sized TRBD1 TGTGCCAGCAGTTTTGACAGGGAGAGCTCTCTCCTCCACTTT CASSFDRESSLLHF
TRBJ2-1 TRBV20-1 large TRBD2 TGCAGTGCTGGACTAGCGGGAGAATCCGATGAGCAGTTCTTC CSAGLAGESDEQFF
TRBJ2-5 TRBV20-1 . TRBD2 TGCGGTGCTACGGGACTAGCGGGGGGATCACGCGAGTTCAAAATGGAGGAGACCCAGTACTTC CGATGLAGGSREFKMEETQYF
TRBJ2-1 TRBV4-2 large TRBD2 TGTGCCAGCAGCCCCAAAGCGGGGGAGCCTACCCATGAGCAGTTCTTC CASSPKAGEPTHEQFF
TRBJ2-2 TRBV19 hyperexpanded . TGTGCCAGTAGTAATGTCGAGCGACACACCGGGGAGCTGTTTTTT CASSNVERHTGELFF
TRBJ2-5 TRBV25-1 large . TGTGCCAGCAGTGCAGGGGCGGGGAGCGGCACAGAGACCCAGTACTTC CASSAGAGSGTETQYF
TRBJ2-2 TRBV24-1 large . TGTGCCACCAGGACGGGCAGGGGGGACACCGGGGAGCTGTTTTTT CATRTGRGDTGELFF
TRBJ2-5 TRBV11-2 large . TGTGCCAGCAGCTCAACGGACGGCCTGGAGACCCAGTACTTC CASSSTDGLETQYF
TRBJ2-3 TRBV11-2 hyperexpanded . TGTGCCAGCAGCATATCGAACACAGATACGCAGTATTTT CASSISNTDTQYF
TRBJ2-7 TRBV5-1 large TRBD1 TGCGCCAGCAGCTTGAATGGGATGGGGACAGAAGACGAGCAGTACTTC CASSLNGMGTEDEQYF
TRBJ2-7 TRBV19 medium-sized . TGTGCCAGTAGTATAACAACAGGGTACGAGCGGTACTTC CASSITTGYERYF
TRBJ2-1 TRBV5-5 few . TGTGCCAGCAGCTTTCGGGGTAGCTCCTACAATGAGCAGTTCTTC CASSFRGSSYNEQFF
TRBJ2-3 TRBV20-1 large . TGCAGTGCTAGGGGCGAAGCCCGACTTCCCACAACGGCAGATACGCAGTATTTT CSARGEARLPTTADTQYF
TRBJ2-1 TRBV4-1 hyperexpanded TRBD2 TGCGCCAGCAGCCATCTGGACGGGGGGTACAATGAGCAGTTCTTC CASSHLDGGYNEQFF
TRBJ1-1 TRBV12-3/TRBV12-4 large . TGTGCCAGCAGTCTGGGGTTTCGGGGTTTAGTGCCTGAAGCTTTCTTT CASSLGFRGLVPEAFF
TRBJ2-1 TRBV29-1 medium-sized TRBD2 TGCAGCGTTGAAACCGGGACTAGCGGGTCCAATGAGCAGTTCTTC CSVETGTSGSNEQFF
TRBJ2-7 TRBV5-6 medium-sized TRBD2 TGTGCCAGCAGCCAAACTAGCGGGGGGGCCTGGGACGAGCAGTACTTC CASSQTSGGAWDEQYF
TRBJ2-1 TRBV23-1 medium-sized TRBD2 TGCGCCAGCAGCCCATCTAGCGGGAGGGCCAGTAGTCAGTTCTTC CASSPSSGRASSQFF
TRBJ2-7 TRBV6-2/TRBV6-3 hyperexpanded . TGTGCCACAGCAACATCGGGGTTATTCGAGCAGTACTTC CATATSGLFEQYF
TRBJ2-3 TRBV7-9 large TRBD2 TGTGCCAGCAGCTTTGAGACTAGCTTTACCGGCACAGATACGCAGTATTTT CASSFETSFTGTDTQYF
TRBJ2-1 TRBV4-1 . . TGCGCCAGCAGCCAACTGGACGGGGGGCACAATGAGCAGTTCTTC CASSQLDGGHNEQFF
TRBJ2-1 TRBV19 . . TGTGCCAGTAGTATGGCGTCAGGCGATGACCAGTTCTTC CASSMASGDDQFF
TRBJ2-1 TRBV29-1 . . TGCAGCGTTACGGTCCCTCCCAGCTACAATGAGCAGTTCTTC CSVTVPPSYNEQFF
TRBJ2-1 TRBV19 medium-sized . TGTGCCAGTAGTATAGCCAATGAGCAGTTCTTC CASSIANEQFF
TRBJ2-6 TRBV6-1 large . TGTGCCAGCAGTGATGAACCAGGTCCCGGGGCCAACGTCCTGACTTTC CASSDEPGPGANVLTF
TRBJ2-2 TRBV20-1 large . TGCAGTGCTAGACCCCGCGTAGAAACCGGGGAGCTGTTTTTT CSARPRVETGELFF
TRBJ2-1 TRBV19 hyperexpanded . TGTGCCAGTAGTATGGCGTCAGGCAATGAGCAGTTCTTC CASSMASGNEQFF
TRBJ2-7 TRBV20-1 large . TGCAGTGCTGGCGAGATAGGGGCTACTTACGAGCAGTACTTC CSAGEIGATYEQYF
TRBJ1-1 TRBV3-1 medium-sized . TGTGGCAGCAGCCAAGATATTGGGGAGACCATGAACACTGAAGCTTTCTTT CGSSQDIGETMNTEAFF
TRBJ2-7 TRBV14 medium-sized . TGTGCCAGCAGCCTAAACTACGAGCAGTACTTC CASSLNYEQYF
TRBJ1-1 TRBV20-1 medium-sized TRBD1 TGCAGTGCGGCAGGGGGGGTCACTGAAGCTTTCTTT CSAAGGVTEAFF
TRBJ2-1 TRBV5-4 large TRBD1 TGTGCCAGCAAAAAGGGGTGGACAGGTGGGGAGAATGAGCAGTTCTTC CASKKGWTGGENEQFF
TRBJ2-7 TRBV19 . . TGTGCCAGTAGTATAACAACAGGGTATGAGCAGCACTTC CASSITTGYEQHF